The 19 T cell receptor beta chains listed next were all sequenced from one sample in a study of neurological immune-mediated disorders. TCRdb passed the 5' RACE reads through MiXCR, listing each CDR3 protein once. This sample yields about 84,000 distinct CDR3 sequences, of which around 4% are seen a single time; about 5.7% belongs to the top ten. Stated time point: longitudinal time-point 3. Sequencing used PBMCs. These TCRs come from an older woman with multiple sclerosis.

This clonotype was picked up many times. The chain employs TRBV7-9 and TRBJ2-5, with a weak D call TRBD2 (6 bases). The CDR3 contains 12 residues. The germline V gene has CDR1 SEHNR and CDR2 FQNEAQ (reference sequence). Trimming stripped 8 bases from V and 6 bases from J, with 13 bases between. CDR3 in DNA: TGTGCCAGCGCCTTTGGGGGGAAGACCCAGTACTTC. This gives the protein CASAFGGKTQYF. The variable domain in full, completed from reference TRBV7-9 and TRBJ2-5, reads DTGVSQNPRHKITKRGQNVTFRCDPISEHNRLYWYRQTLGQGPEFLTYFQNEAQLEKSRLLSDRFSAERPKGSFSTLEIQRTEQGDSAMYLCASAFGGKTQYFGPGTRLLVL.

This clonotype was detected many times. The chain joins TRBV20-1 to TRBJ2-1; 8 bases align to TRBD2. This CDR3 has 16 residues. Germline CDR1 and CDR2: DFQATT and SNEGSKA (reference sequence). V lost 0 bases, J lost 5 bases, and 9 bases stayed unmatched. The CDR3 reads CSARDPASGGHNEQFF. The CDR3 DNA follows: TGCAGTGCTAGAGACCCCGCGAGCGGGGGACACAATGAGCAGTTCTTC.

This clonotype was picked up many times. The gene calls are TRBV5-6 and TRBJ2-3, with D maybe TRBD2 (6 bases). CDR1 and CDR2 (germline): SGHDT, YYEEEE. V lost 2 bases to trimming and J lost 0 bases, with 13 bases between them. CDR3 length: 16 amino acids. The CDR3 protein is CASSFVGGDSTDTQYF. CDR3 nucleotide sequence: TGTGCCAGCAGCTTTGTGGGGGGAGATAGCACAGATACGCAGTATTTT.

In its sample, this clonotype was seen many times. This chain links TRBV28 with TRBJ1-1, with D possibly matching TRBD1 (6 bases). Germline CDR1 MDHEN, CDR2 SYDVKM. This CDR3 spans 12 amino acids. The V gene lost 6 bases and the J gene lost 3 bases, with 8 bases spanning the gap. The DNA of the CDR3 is TGTGCCAGCAGATACAGGGACACTGAAGCTTTCTTT. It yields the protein CASRYRDTEAFF. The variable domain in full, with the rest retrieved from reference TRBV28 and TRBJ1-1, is DVKVTQSSRYLVKRTGEKVFLECVQDMDHENMFWYRQDPGLGLRLIYFSYDVKMKEKGDIPEGYSVSREKKERFSLILESASTNQTSMYLCASRYRDTEAFFGQGTRLTVV.

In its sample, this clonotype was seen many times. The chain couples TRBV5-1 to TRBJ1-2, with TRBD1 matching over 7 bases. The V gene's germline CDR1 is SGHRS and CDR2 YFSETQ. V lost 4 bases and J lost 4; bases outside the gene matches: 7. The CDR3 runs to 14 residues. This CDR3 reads CASSLTGEGYGYTF. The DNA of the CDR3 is TGCGCCAGCAGCCTAACAGGGGAGGGCTATGGCTACACCTTC.

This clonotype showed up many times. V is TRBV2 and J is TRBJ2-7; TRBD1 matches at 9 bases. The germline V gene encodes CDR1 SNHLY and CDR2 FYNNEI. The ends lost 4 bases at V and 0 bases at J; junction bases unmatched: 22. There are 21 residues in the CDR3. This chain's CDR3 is CASSVGIGRTGANQPSYEQYF. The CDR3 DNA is TGTGCCAGCAGTGTCGGGATCGGGAGGACAGGGGCCAACCAACCCTCCTACGAGCAGTACTTC.

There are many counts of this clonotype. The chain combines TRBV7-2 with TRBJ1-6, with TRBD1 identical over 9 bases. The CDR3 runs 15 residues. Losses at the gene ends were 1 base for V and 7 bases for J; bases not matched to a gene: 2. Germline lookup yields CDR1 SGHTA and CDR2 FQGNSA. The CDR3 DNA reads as TGTGCCAGCAGCTTAGGAGGGACAGGGAATTCACCCCTCCACTTT. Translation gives CASSLGGTGNSPLHF.

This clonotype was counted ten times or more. DNA of the CDR3: TGCAGCGAAAGTAAGGGGAGAGGAGATACGCAGTATTTT. This sequence encodes CSESKGRGDTQYF. V gene TRBV29-1 combines with J gene TRBJ2-3; D tentatively fits TRBD1 or TRBD2 (5 bases each). Per the germline V gene, CDR1 is SQVTM and CDR2 is ANQGSEA. Between the trimmed V and J ends, which lost 7 bases and 5 bases, there was a span of 16 bases. This CDR3 contains 13 residues.

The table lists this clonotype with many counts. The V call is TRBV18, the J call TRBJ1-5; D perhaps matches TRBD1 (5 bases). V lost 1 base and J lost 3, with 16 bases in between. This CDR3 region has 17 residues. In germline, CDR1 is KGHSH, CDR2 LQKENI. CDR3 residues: CASSPRGGRGNNQPQHF. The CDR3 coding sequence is TGTGCCAGCTCACCACGAGGAGGGAGGGGTAACAATCAGCCCCAGCATTTT.

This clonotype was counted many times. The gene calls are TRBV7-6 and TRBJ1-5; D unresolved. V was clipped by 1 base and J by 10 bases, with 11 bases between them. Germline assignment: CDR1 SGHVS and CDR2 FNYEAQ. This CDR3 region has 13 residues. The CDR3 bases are TGTGCCAGCAGCTTAGGGGAGGGTTACCCCCAGCATTTT. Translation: CASSLGEGYPQHF. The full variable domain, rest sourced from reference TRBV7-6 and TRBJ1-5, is GAGVSQSPRYKVTKRGQDVALRCDPISGHVSLYWYRQALGQGPEFLTYFNYEAQQDKSGLPNDRFSAERPEGSISTLTIQRTEQRDSAMYRCASSLGEGYPQHFGDGTRLSIL.

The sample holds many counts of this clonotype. The CDR3 loop is CASSLDNYGYTF. CDR3 coding DNA: TGCGCCAGCAGCTTGGACAACTATGGCTACACCTTC. This rearrangement joins TRBV5-1 to TRBJ1-2; no definite D call. Germline values: CDR1 SGHRS, CDR2 YFSETQ. Trimming cost V 0 bases and J 2 bases, with 2 bases left between them. The CDR3 totals 12 residues.

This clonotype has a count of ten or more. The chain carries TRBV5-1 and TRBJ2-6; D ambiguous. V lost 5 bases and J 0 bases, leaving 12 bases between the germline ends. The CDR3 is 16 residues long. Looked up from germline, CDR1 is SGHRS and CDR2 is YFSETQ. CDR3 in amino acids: CASREARSSGANVLTF. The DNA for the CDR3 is TGCGCCAGCAGGGAAGCCAGGAGCTCTGGGGCCAACGTCCTGACTTTC.

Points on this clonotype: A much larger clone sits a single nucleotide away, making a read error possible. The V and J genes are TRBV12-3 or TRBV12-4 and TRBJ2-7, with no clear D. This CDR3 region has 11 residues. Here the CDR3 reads CAISWGYEQYF. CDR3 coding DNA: TGTGCCATCAGTTGGGGCTACGAGCAGTACTTC.

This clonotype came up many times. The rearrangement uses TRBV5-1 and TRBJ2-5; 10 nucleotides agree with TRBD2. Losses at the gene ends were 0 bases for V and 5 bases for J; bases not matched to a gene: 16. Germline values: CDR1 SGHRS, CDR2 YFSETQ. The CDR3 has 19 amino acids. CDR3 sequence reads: CASSLARIAGGHGGETQYF. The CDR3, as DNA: TGCGCCAGCAGCTTGGCTCGGATAGCGGGGGGCCACGGAGGGGAGACCCAGTACTTC.

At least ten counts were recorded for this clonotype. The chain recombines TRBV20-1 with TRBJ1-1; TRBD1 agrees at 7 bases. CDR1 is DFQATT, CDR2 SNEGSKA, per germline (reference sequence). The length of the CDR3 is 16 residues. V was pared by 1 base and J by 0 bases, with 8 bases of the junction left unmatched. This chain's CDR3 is CSARGPQGGMNTEAFF. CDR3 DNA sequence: TGCAGTGCTAGAGGTCCCCAGGGGGGAATGAACACTGAAGCTTTCTTT.

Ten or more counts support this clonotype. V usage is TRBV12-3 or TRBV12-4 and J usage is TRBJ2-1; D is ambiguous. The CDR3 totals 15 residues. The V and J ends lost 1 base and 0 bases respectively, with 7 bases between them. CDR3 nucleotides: TGTGCCAGCAGTTTAGTACTGAGCTCCTACAATGAGCAGTTCTTC. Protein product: CASSLVLSSYNEQFF.

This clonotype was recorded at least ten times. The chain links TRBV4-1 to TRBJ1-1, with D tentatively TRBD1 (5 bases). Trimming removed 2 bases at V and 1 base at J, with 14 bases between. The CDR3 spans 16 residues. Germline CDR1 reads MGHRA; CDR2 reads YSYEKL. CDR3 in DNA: TGCGCCAGCAGCCAAACGGAGGGGCGGAGGAACACTGAAGCTTTCTTT. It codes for CASSQTEGRRNTEAFF.

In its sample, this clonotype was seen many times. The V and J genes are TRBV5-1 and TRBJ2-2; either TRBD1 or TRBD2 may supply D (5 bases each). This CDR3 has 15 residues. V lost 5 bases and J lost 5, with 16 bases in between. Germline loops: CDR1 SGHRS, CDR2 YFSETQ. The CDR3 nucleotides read TGCGCCAGCAGGCCGGGACCCGGTGGGACCGGGGAGCTGTTTTTT. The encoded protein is CASRPGPGGTGELFF. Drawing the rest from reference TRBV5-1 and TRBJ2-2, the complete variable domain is KAGVTQTPRYLIKTRGQQVTLSCSPISGHRSVSWYQQTPGQGLQFLFEYFSETQRNKGNFPGRFSGRQFSNSRSEMNVSTLELGDSALYLCASRPGPGGTGELFFGEGSRLTVL.

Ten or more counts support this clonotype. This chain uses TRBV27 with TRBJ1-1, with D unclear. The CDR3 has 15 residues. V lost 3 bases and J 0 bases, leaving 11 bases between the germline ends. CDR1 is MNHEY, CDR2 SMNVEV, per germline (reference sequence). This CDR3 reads CASSLRGLLNTEAFF. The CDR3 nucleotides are TGTGCCAGCAGTTTGAGAGGTCTCCTGAACACTGAAGCTTTCTTT.